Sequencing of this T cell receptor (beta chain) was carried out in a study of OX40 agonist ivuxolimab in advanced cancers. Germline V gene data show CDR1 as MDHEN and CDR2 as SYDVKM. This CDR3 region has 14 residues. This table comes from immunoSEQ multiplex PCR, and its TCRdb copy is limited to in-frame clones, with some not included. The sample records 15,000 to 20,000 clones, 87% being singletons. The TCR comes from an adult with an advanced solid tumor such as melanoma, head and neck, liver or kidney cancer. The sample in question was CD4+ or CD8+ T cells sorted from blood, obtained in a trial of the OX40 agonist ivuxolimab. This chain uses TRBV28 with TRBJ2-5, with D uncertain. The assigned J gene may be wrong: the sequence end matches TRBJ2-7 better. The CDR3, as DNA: TGTGCCAGCAGTTACCATCCCGGGCCCTACGAGCAGTACTTC. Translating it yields CASSYHPGPYEQYF.